Here is one TCR beta chain with its context. Which antigen it targets is not known. Nothing much larger sits one base from this clone, and base qualities are not available. These data belong to a study of T cell clonotyping in hematopoietic cell transplantation (dated by TCRdb to the early 2020s). Turning to the overall study: In the study, 150 or so blood samples were gathered from roughly 40 consecutive transplant recipients and their related donors. Patient recruitment ran from 2015 to early 2017, and follow-up continued until late 2020 or death. What the study reported, not specific to this receptor: Recipient repertoires showed only a small fraction of overlap with donor repertoires, and over 95% appeared de novo at the given depth. Donor and pretransplant recipient Inverse Simpson Index values predicted broader posttransplant TCR repertoire diversity. Sample size was limited, and cells were not sorted, so CD4 and CD8 repertoire contributions could not be separated. After transplant, TCR diversity in recipients dropped, and pathologically expanded clonotypes climbed progressively between day 30 and day 180.

TCR beta CDR3 regions were amplified from genomic DNA with the immunoSEQ assay, a bias-controlled multiplex PCR using V- and J-specific primers. A proprietary barcode and Illumina adapter sequences were added to the CDR3 amplicons in a second PCR step. An Illumina MiSeq instrument was used for sequencing of the CDR3 libraries. The authors processed their data as follows. Export and quality control were handled in immunoSEQ Analyzer 3.0, while downstream analyses relied on R Bioconductor and Immunarch. Repertoire metrics were calculated using only productive rearrangements within the normalized downsampled data set. In the normalized cohort, a clonotype counted as pathologically expanded if the clonotype was larger than 5 templates. The Inverse Simpson Index was used to measure repertoire diversity. CMV-specificity analyses were carried out on the non-normalized data set to capture all clonotypes. Imported from immuneACCESS, the table was reduced by TCRdb to in-frame sequences with V and J called. These copies leave out some clones; in studies compared against another copy, an unresolved V gene accounts for under half, and the cause of the remainder is not known. D and trimming come from the DNA, and the V and J calls and clone size come from that table. The sample contains about 16,000 clones, approximately 85% of them found a single time. In total, the top ten clones hold 4% to 5.5% of the sample.

V is clipped by 0 bases and J by 2 bases, and the sequence between their germline boundaries is 19 bases long. CDR1 and CDR2 are drawn from the germline V gene: SGHRS, YFSETQ. From its cysteine to its phenylalanine, the CDR3 spans 18 amino acids. The retained sequence is limited to the CDR3, 54 bases, with the frame set at the first base. Blood samples for TCR beta sequencing were provided by related transplant donors. Using Nuclei Lysis Solution, genomic DNA was extracted from unfractionated peripheral blood mononuclear cells that were either fresh or cryopreserved. The sequencing input was peripheral blood mononuclear cells. The rearrangement joined TRBV5-1 to TRBJ2-3; the D region possibly corresponds to TRBD2 (6 bases align). This TCR derives from a woman aged 40 to 55 in good health. Some clones in this sample may be carry-over from other donors' samples. The CDR3 loop reads CASSLEWSGGGDTDTQYF. The nucleotide sequence reads as follows: TGCGCCAGCAGCTTGGAATGGAGCGGAGGCGGGGACACAGATACGCAGTATTTT.